Shown below are 8 T cell receptor beta chains from a single sample sequenced in a study of Ad26.COV2.S vaccination and SARS-CoV-2 variants. Sample treatment: roughly 20 received Ad26.COV2.S at low or high dose, single or two shots; roughly 5 received placebo; per-sample allocation not given. The investigators took samples on day 63 after the first vaccine or placebo injection. Only in-frame clones appear in the TCRdb table, and some are missing; sequencing was by immunoSEQ multiplex PCR. The sample has about 390,000 clones, about 90% seen once; the top ten hold about 1.7%. The specimen was peripheral blood, collected in a trial of Ad26.COV2.S vaccine versus placebo. These TCRs come from a person between 18 and 59 years old who received the Ad26.COV2.S COVID-19 vaccine or a placebo.

The chain carries TRBV9 and TRBJ2-7; possible D gene TRBD2, 6 bases. V shed 2 bases and J shed 0 bases, with 12 bases lying between them. This CDR3 has 15 residues. Germline CDR1 reads SGDLS; CDR2 reads YYNGEE. This CDR3 is CASSVGGWGSYEQYF. The CDR3 DNA sequence: TGTGCCAGCAGCGTGGGGGGTTGGGGCTCCTACGAGCAGTACTTC.

V and J are TRBV28 and TRBJ2-1; D gene uncertain. V was trimmed by 3 bases and J by 2 bases, leaving 8 bases between them. The CDR3 runs 14 residues. Germline V gene sequence: CDR1 MDHEN, CDR2 SYDVKM. The chain's CDR3 is CASSFSSAYNEQFF. The DNA for the CDR3 is TGTGCCAGCAGTTTTTCCTCGGCCTACAATGAGCAGTTCTTC.

The V and J genes are TRBV11-3 and TRBJ2-1; D is unclear. The V gene lost 1 base and the J gene lost 8 bases, with 6 bases spanning the gap. This CDR3 contains 12 residues. Per germline, CDR1 SGHNT and CDR2 YENEEA. The CDR3 DNA is TGTGCCAGCAGCTTAGTTGGCTATGAGCAGTTCTTC. Translating gives CASSLVGYEQFF.

This clone was observed a handful of times. The rearrangement joins TRBV4-1 to TRBJ2-3, with TRBD2 matching over 7 bases. This CDR3 contains 15 residues. Trimming took 3 bases from V and 2 from J; bases not matched to a gene: 5. Germline values: CDR1 MGHRA, CDR2 YSYEKL. CDR3 region: CASSHFGGTTDTQYF. CDR3 nucleotide sequence: TGCGCCAGCAGCCACTTCGGGGGGACCACAGATACGCAGTATTTT.

This clone was recorded once. The gene calls are TRBV4-2 and TRBJ1-4, with D perhaps TRBD1 (5 bases). Per germline, CDR1 LGHNA and CDR2 YNFKEQ. This CDR3 is 15 amino acids long. Trimming cost V 1 base and J 8 bases, with 14 bases left between them. The CDR3: CASSQVGAEGEKLFF. CDR3 DNA: TGTGCCAGCAGCCAAGTTGGGGCCGAGGGAGAAAAACTGTTTTTT.

The rearrangement joins TRBV27 to TRBJ2-3; the match to TRBD2 covers 12 bases. The germline V gene encodes CDR1 MNHEY and CDR2 SMNVEV (reference sequence). V lost 6 bases and J lost 4; bases outside the gene matches: 5. This CDR3 spans 15 amino acids. The CDR3 sequence: CASSLAGGPADTQYF. CDR3 coding DNA: TGTGCCAGCAGCCTAGCGGGGGGGCCCGCAGATACGCAGTATTTT.

The rearrangement joins TRBV7-9 to TRBJ2-7, with 7 bases matching TRBD1. With 5 bases clipped from V and 0 bases from J, the junction kept 7 bases outside the gene matches. The CDR3 length is 15 residues. Germline V gives CDR1 SEHNR, CDR2 FQNEAQ (reference sequence). Here the CDR3 reads CASSNSRDSSYEQYF. The CDR3 DNA follows: TGTGCCAGCAGCAACAGCCGGGACAGCTCCTACGAGCAGTACTTC.

The chain couples TRBV28 to TRBJ2-1; possible D gene TRBD2, 6 bases. V was pared by 5 bases and J by 0 bases, with 14 bases between. This CDR3 spans 16 amino acids. The germline CDR1 and CDR2 sequences are MDHEN and SYDVKM. CDR3 protein: CASSRAGRRSYNEQFF. CDR3 sequence (DNA): TGTGCCAGCAGTCGTGCAGGGAGGCGCTCCTACAATGAGCAGTTCTTC.